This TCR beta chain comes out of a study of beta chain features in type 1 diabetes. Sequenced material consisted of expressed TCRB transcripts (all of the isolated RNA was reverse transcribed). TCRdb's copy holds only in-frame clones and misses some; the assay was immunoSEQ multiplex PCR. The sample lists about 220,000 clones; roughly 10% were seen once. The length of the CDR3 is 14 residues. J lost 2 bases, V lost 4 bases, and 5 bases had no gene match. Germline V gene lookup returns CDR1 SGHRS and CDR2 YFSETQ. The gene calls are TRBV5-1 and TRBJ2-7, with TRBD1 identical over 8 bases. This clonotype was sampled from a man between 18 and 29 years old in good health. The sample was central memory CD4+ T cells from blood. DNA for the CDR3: TGCGCCAGCAGCGAGGGGACAGGAACCTACGAGCAGTACTTC. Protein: CASSEGTGTYEQYF.